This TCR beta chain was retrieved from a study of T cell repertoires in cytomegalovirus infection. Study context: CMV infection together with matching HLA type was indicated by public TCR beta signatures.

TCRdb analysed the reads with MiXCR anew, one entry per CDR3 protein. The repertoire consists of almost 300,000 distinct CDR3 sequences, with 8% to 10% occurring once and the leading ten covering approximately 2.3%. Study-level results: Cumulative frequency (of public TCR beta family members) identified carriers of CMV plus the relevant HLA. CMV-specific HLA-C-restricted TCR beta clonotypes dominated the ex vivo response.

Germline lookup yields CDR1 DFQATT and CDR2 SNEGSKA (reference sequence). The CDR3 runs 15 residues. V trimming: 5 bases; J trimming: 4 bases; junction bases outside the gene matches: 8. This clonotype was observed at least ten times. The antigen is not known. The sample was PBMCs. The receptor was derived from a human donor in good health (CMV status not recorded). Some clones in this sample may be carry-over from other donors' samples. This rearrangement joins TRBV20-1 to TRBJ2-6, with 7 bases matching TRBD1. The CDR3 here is CSAWAGTAGANVLTF. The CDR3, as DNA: TGCAGTGCTTGGGCCGGGACAGCAGGGGCCAACGTCCTGACTTTC.